A selection of T cell receptor beta chains follows, all from one sample in a study of OX40 agonist ivuxolimab in advanced cancers. This table comes from immunoSEQ multiplex PCR, and its TCRdb copy is limited to in-frame clones, with some not included. The repertoire holds fewer than 20,000 clones, with about 75% as singletons. Sequencing used CD4+ or CD8+ T cells sorted from blood, obtained in a trial of the OX40 agonist ivuxolimab. These receptors were collected from an adult with an advanced solid tumor such as melanoma, head and neck, liver or kidney cancer. The CDR3 runs from the conserved cysteine through the conserved F or W. The order of the fields is clone size, J gene, D gene, V gene, CDR3 DNA, CDR3 protein. The D gene is left open where the match is weak. Clone size is given for some rows only: seen once, a few or many times, or a class if the clone is expanded.

NA TRBJ2-3 NA TRBV9 TGTGCCAGCAGCGTAGGGAGGGGGCCCCCAGATACGCAGTATTTT CASSVGRGPPDTQYF
NA TRBJ1-1 NA TRBV25-1 TGTGCCAGCAGTGATATGGTAGGGCTAATTTACACTGAAGCTTTCTTT CASSDMVGLIYTEAFF
NA TRBJ2-7 NA TRBV4-1 TGCGCCAGCAGCCAAGAATGGACAGATACCTACGAGCAGTACTTC CASSQEWTDTYEQYF
NA TRBJ2-5 NA TRBV2 TGTGCCAGCAGCCTCCAAGAGACCCAGTACTTC CASSLQETQYF
NA TRBJ1-2 NA TRBV4-1 TGCGCCAGCAGCCAAGAGCCGCAGGGATTTGGCTACACCTTC CASSQEPQGFGYTF
once TRBJ2-7 NA TRBV9 TGTGCCAGCAGCGTAGGAGGGGGGCGGGCCCTTTACGAGCAGTACTTC CASSVGGGRALYEQYF
NA TRBJ2-1 TRBD1 TRBV7-3 TGTGCCAGCAGCTTAAGACAGGGGGCGCGGAATGAGCAGTTCTTC CASSLRQGARNEQFF
NA TRBJ1-6 NA TRBV2 TGTGCCAGCTCAGGGGTACCTTTACCCCTCCACTTT CASSGVPLPLHF
NA TRBJ1-1 NA TRBV12-2 TGTGCAAGTCGCTTTGATCAGGGCACTGAAGCTTTCTTT CASRFDQGTEAFF
NA TRBJ2-3 NA TRBV4-3 TGCGCCAGCAGCCAAGATTCCCTCCGCACAGATACGCAGTATTTT CASSQDSLRTDTQYF
once TRBJ2-5 TRBD2 TRBV5-1 TGCGCCAGCAGCTCCATCGGGGGGGCCTTGATTGCGGAGACCCAGTACTTC CASSSIGGALIAETQYF
NA TRBJ2-1 NA TRBV5-6 TGTGCCAGCAGCCGGTTGCAAGGTTTCTACAATGAGCAGTTCTTC CASSRLQGFYNEQFF
NA TRBJ2-3 TRBD1 TRBV27 TGTGCCAGCAGTCCCCCGACAGGGAATCCATTAGATACGCAGTATTTT CASSPPTGNPLDTQYF
NA TRBJ2-5 NA TRBV10-3 TGTGCCATCCGCAAGGGCTTCCAAGAGACCCAGTACTTC CAIRKGFQETQYF
NA TRBJ2-7 TRBD2 TRBV7-8 TGTGCCAGCAGCCTTGGGGGGGTAGACGAGCAGTACTTC CASSLGGVDEQYF
once TRBJ2-7 NA TRBV7-6 TGTGCCAGCAGCTTAGAGGGCAGCACCTACGAGCAGTACTTC CASSLEGSTYEQYF
NA TRBJ1-6 NA TRBV11-3 TGTGCCAGCAGCTTGTCCCAGACCTCACCCCTCCACTTT CASSLSQTSPLHF
NA TRBJ2-4 NA TRBV5-1 TGCGCCAGCAGCCTGGATTGGGCCGAGGGGAACATTCAGTACTTC CASSLDWAEGNIQYF
NA TRBJ2-2 NA TRBV7-6 TGTGCCAGCAGCCCGTCGAAAAACACCGGGGAGCTGTTTTTT CASSPSKNTGELFF
NA TRBJ2-1 NA TRBV10-3 TGTGCCATCAGTGAGCCAAGGGGAAGGGATAAATCGTCTTCCTCCTACAATGAGCAGTTCTTC CAISEPRGRDKSSSSYNEQFF
NA TRBJ1-1 NA TRBV30 TGTGCCTGGAGTATGGGTCCGAACACTGAAGCTTTCTTT CAWSMGPNTEAFF
NA TRBJ1-2 NA TRBV6-5 TGTGCCAGCAGTTACTCACCGGTATATGATGGCTACACCTTC CASSYSPVYDGYTF
NA TRBJ1-5 NA TRBV19 TGTGCCAGTAACCCCTGGGTCGGGGACAGCAATCAGCCCCAGCATTTT CASNPWVGDSNQPQHF
NA TRBJ2-2 NA TRBV5-4 TGTGCCAGCAGCTTCCGTCCGGGGAGGCCCACCGGGGAGCTGTTTTTT CASSFRPGRPTGELFF
medium-sized TRBJ1-2 NA TRBV7-9 TGTGCCAGCAGCTTGCTTACAGCGTACTATGGCTACACCTTC CASSLLTAYYGYTF
NA TRBJ2-7 TRBD1 TRBV6-9 TGTGCCAGCAGTTACGGAGCAGGGGGCGTCTACGAGCAGTACTTC CASSYGAGGVYEQYF
NA TRBJ2-5 NA TRBV29-1 TGCAGCGTTTTGATCCTAGACGGTCGAGAGACCCAGTACTTC CSVLILDGRETQYF
NA TRBJ2-3 TRBD2 TRBV10-3 TGTGCCATCAGTGATTGGACTAGCGGGGCCCAAGATACGCAGTATTTT CAISDWTSGAQDTQYF
NA TRBJ2-7 NA TRBV6-5 TGTGCCAGCAGTTACTCCAACGATCTTGGCGAGCAGTACTTC CASSYSNDLGEQYF
NA TRBJ1-1 NA TRBV6-1 TGTGCCAGCAGTGAAGGGGAGGGGCACACTGAAGCTTTCTTT CASSEGEGHTEAFF
NA TRBJ2-1 NA TRBV6-1 TGTGCCAGCAGTGAAGCGTCTGGGGGGGGGCCGGTCAATGAGCAGTTCTTC CASSEASGGGPVNEQFF
NA TRBJ1-3 NA TRBV6-5 TGTGCCAGCAGTTATTCAATACAGGGCGCTGGAAACACCATATATTTT CASSYSIQGAGNTIYF
NA TRBJ1-6 NA TRBV6-4 TGTGCCAGCAGTGAAACGGGGGTTTTAAATTCACCCCTCCACTTT CASSETGVLNSPLHF
NA TRBJ2-7 NA TRBV14 TGTGCCAGCAGCCAAGTGCACGAGCAGTACTTC CASSQVHEQYF
NA TRBJ2-5 NA TRBV7-2 TGTGCCAGCAGCTTCGCGCTCCAAGAGACCCAGTACTTC CASSFALQETQYF
NA TRBJ2-1 NA TRBV13 TGTGCCAGCACCTCTAGCTCCTACAATGAGCAGTTCTTC CASTSSSYNEQFF
NA TRBJ2-3 NA TRBV19 TGTGCCAGTAGCGCTTTTGGCACACACACAGATACGCAGTATTTT CASSAFGTHTDTQYF
NA TRBJ2-3 NA TRBV6-5 TGTGCCAGCAGTTACAGCAGCACAGATACGCAGTATTTT CASSYSSTDTQYF
NA TRBJ1-2 NA TRBV5-4 TGTGCCAGCAGCTTGGGTGGGGCTGGCTACACCTTC CASSLGGAGYTF
NA TRBJ1-4 TRBD1 TRBV2 TGTGCCAGCACGGGCAGGGGGTCGGGGAATGAAAAACTGTTTTTT CASTGRGSGNEKLFF
NA TRBJ1-1 NA TRBV6-5 TGTGCCAGCAGTTACACCCTCCGGGGGGTAAACACTGAAGCTTTCTTT CASSYTLRGVNTEAFF
NA TRBJ2-2 NA TRBV5-3 TGTGCCAGAAGCCGATACATGGACCCTAGGAGCACCGGGGAGCTGTTTTTT CARSRYMDPRSTGELFF
NA TRBJ1-1 NA TRBV2 TGTGCCAGCAGCTTAGGGGACCCATACACTGAAGCTTTCTTT CASSLGDPYTEAFF
once TRBJ2-7 NA TRBV7-9 TGTGCCAGCAGCTTTCTACCCTACGAGCAGTACTTC CASSFLPYEQYF
NA TRBJ2-5 TRBD2 TRBV6-5 TGTGCCAGCAGTTACGTGTGGGGGGGTCAAGAGACCCAGTACTTC CASSYVWGGQETQYF
medium-sized TRBJ2-5 NA TRBV4-3 TGCGCCAGCAGCCGCCGCACACCCGGGGAGACCCAGTACTTC CASSRRTPGETQYF
NA TRBJ2-3 TRBD1 TRBV27 TGTGCCAGCAGTTTATCTTCCAGGGGGTATAGCGAGATGACAGATACGCAGTATTTT CASSLSSRGYSEMTDTQYF
NA TRBJ2-5 NA TRBV2 TGTGCCAGCAGTGGGCAGCAAGAGACCCAGTACTTC CASSGQQETQYF
NA TRBJ1-2 TRBD1 TRBV6-5 TGTGCCAGCAGTCAACTAGAGGGACAGGGACTTGGCTACACCTTC CASSQLEGQGLGYTF
NA TRBJ2-7 NA TRBV19 TGTGCCAGTAGTATTCGCAGGAGTACCCCGGGAGAGCAGTACTTC CASSIRRSTPGEQYF
NA TRBJ1-2 NA TRBV9 TGTGCCAGCAGCGGCGAGCCAGGGGAGGATGGCTACACCTTC CASSGEPGEDGYTF
NA TRBJ1-2 TRBD1 TRBV6-5 TGTGCCAGCAGTTACTCCCCAGGGGGTCCATTCTATGGCTACACCTTC CASSYSPGGPFYGYTF